The clone carrying this TCR beta chain came up many times. Its antigen is still unknown. Time point described: persistent/refractory GD, antithyroid drugs over 5 years with positive TRAb. Construction of the TCR library relied on RNA isolated from PBMCs. The V and J ends lost 6 bases and 7 bases, in that order; junction bases with no gene match: 11. The CDR3 spans 14 residues. Germline V CDR1 and CDR2: MNHNS, SASEGT. The data derive from a study of regulatory T cells in long-lasting Graves disease. HTBI primers from iRepertoire and Arm-PCR of CDR3 regions yielded the TCR beta libraries. TCRdb ran MiXCR on the multiplex PCR reads and lists one entry per CDR3 protein. The repertoire has a few hundred thousand distinct CDR3 sequences, 23% of them found once; the top ten carry 26%. Points from the study as a whole: Tissue studied was limited to peripheral blood, excluding thyroid tissue. Public clonotype sharing was higher in persistent than newly diagnosed patients.

Sequencing was performed on peripheral blood mononuclear cells (PBMCs), taken when the disease was refractory, from a patient treated with antithyroid drugs. V usage is TRBV6-1 and J usage is TRBJ1-2; TRBD1 agrees at 7 bases. The sequence came from a female donor with Graves disease. For the CDR3, the DNA is TGTGCCAGCAGAAACCGGGACAGAGGCTTTGGCTACACCTTC. Translated, it gives CASRNRDRGFGYTF.